Below are 22 T cell receptor beta chains sequenced from a single sample in a study of beta chain features in type 1 diabetes. Study results and caveats: In all four CD4+ subsets, TCRB CDR3 length was significantly, moderately reduced in type 1 diabetes.

Every isolated RNA sample was fully reverse transcribed, so sequencing captured expressed TCRB transcripts. Sequencing used immunoSEQ multiplex PCR; TCRdb keeps in-frame clones, though not all of them. Of roughly 70,000 clones in the sample, roughly 50% are singletons; the top ten hold 0.65% to 0.85%. Antigens of these TCRs are unknown. The specimen sequenced was central memory CD4+ T cells from blood. These receptor sequences come from a man aged 30-40 years with type 1 diabetes.

This clone was observed a single time. The V gene is TRBV7-2, the J gene TRBJ2-5, with 9 nucleotides matching TRBD2. The CDR3 is 14 residues long. V gave up 4 bases and J gave up 4 bases; unmatched junction bases: 4. Germline lookup yields CDR1 SGHTA and CDR2 FQGNSA. Written as DNA, the CDR3 is TGTGCCAGCAGCTCCCCGGGACTAGCAGAGACCCAGTACTTC. Amino acids: CASSSPGLAETQYF. Complete variable domain (other parts from reference TRBV7-2 and TRBJ2-5): GAGVSQSPSNKVTEKGKDVELRCDPISGHTALYWYRQSLGQGLEFLIYFQGNSAPDKSGLPSDRFSAERTGGSVSTLTIQRTQQEDSAVYLCASSSPGLAETQYFGPGTRLLVL.

Comment on this clone: The identical CDR3 is also encoded by other nucleotide sequences in the sample. The chain uses TRBV2 and TRBJ1-2, with a weak D call TRBD1 (5 bases). CDR3 length: 13 amino acids. Between the trimmed V and J ends, which lost 7 bases and 7 bases, there was a span of 16 bases. The germline CDR1 and CDR2 sequences are SNHLY and FYNNEI. The CDR3 loop reads CASNPQGRSGYTF. CDR3 DNA: TGTGCCAGCAATCCGCAGGGCAGGAGTGGCTACACCTTC.

J is TRBJ2-2 and V is TRBV11-2; 9 nucleotides align to TRBD2. The CDR3 has 14 residues. CDR1 is SGHAT and CDR2 is FQNNGV in the germline V gene. The trim removed 5 bases at V and 5 bases at J, leaving 3 bases unmatched. The CDR3 region has the DNA TGTGCCAGCAGCGTAGCGGGAGAGACCGGGGAGCTGTTTTTT. The encoded protein is CASSVAGETGELFF.

Concerning this clone: Other nucleotide sequences from this sample produce the same CDR3. The chain combines TRBV5-1 with TRBJ2-5; 7 bases line up with TRBD1. J was trimmed by 2 bases and V by 0 bases; bases with no gene match: 1. This CDR3 is 14 amino acids long. Germline V gene lookup returns CDR1 SGHRS and CDR2 YFSETQ. The CDR3 here is CASSLGQGQETQYF. As DNA, the CDR3 is TGCGCCAGCAGCTTGGGACAGGGACAAGAGACCCAGTACTTC.

The CDR3 protein is CASSHRTSGRYEQYF. The CDR3 nucleotides are TGTGCCAGCAGCCACCGGACTAGCGGGAGATACGAGCAGTACTTC. The rearrangement joins TRBV14 to TRBJ2-7; 13 bases agree with TRBD2. The junction had 3 bases not matched to a gene; V was cut back by 3 bases and J by 4 bases. The CDR3 is made up of 15 amino acids. Looked up from germline, CDR1 is SGHDN and CDR2 is FVKESK.

The J gene is TRBJ2-1, the V gene TRBV6-1; 9 bases are a match to TRBD2. The trim removed 3 bases at V and 9 bases at J, leaving 9 bases unmatched. This CDR3 has 15 amino acids. Looked up from germline, CDR1 is MNHNS and CDR2 is SASEGT. The CDR3 sequence is CASSDLWREGGEQFF. The CDR3 DNA is TGTGCCAGCAGTGATCTTTGGCGGGAGGGCGGTGAGCAGTTCTTC.

This clone was detected a few times. V gene TRBV7-2 combines with J gene TRBJ2-7, with 14 bases that match TRBD2. With V trimmed by 5 bases and J by 3 bases, 6 bases remained unmatched. Germline V gene lookup returns CDR1 SGHTA and CDR2 FQGNSA. The CDR3 length is 16 residues. Here the CDR3 reads CASSARTSGRFYEQYF. The DNA of the CDR3 is TGTGCCAGCAGCGCCCGGACTAGCGGGAGGTTCTACGAGCAGTACTTC.

The rearrangement uses TRBV4-1 and TRBJ1-3; TRBD1 agrees at 7 bases. V dropped 0 bases and J dropped 4; count of bases not matched to a gene: 18. The CDR3 consists of 20 residues. Germline CDR1 and CDR2: MGHRA and YSYEKL. This CDR3 reads CASSQDYRDSRLRFGNTIYF. Written as DNA, the CDR3 is TGCGCCAGCAGCCAAGATTACCGGGACAGCCGATTAAGATTCGGAAACACCATATATTTT.

This clone was counted between two and nine times. V is TRBV5-1 and J is TRBJ1-1; unclear D gene. The V end lost 6 bases, the J end lost 8 bases, and 23 bases lay between the germline ends. Looked up from germline, CDR1 is SGHRS and CDR2 is YFSETQ. The CDR3 spans 15 residues. The CDR3 DNA sequence: TGCGCCAGCATCAACCCGTCGGCGAATTCAGGCGAAGCTTTCTTT. It is translated as CASINPSANSGEAFF.

This rearrangement joins TRBV2 to TRBJ2-1; 12 bases are a match to TRBD2. The length of the CDR3 is 15 residues. The junction had 4 bases not matched to a gene; V was cut back by 7 bases and J by 3 bases. Germline V CDR1 and CDR2: SNHLY, FYNNEI. The CDR3 here is CASTGLAGLYNEQFF. The CDR3 DNA follows: TGTGCCAGCACGGGACTAGCGGGTCTCTACAATGAGCAGTTCTTC.

The chain joins TRBV2 to TRBJ1-1; D may be TRBD1 (6 bases). The length of the CDR3 is 14 residues. Trimming left V 7 bases short and J 0 bases short, with 12 bases between. Looked up from germline, CDR1 is SNHLY and CDR2 is FYNNEI. In nucleotides, the CDR3 is TGTGCCAGCACCGAACGGACAGTGAACACTGAAGCTTTCTTT. Translation gives CASTERTVNTEAFF.

The chain recombines TRBV7-2 with TRBJ2-5; 8 bases fit TRBD1. The CDR3 is 14 amino acids. Germline V CDR1 and CDR2: SGHTA, FQGNSA. The V gene end was trimmed by 6 bases and the J gene end by 5 bases; junction bases not matched to a gene: 8. DNA for the CDR3: TGTGCCAGCAGTCAGACAGGGGCGCGGGAGACCCAGTACTTC. Its translation: CASSQTGARETQYF.

V usage is TRBV7-2 and J usage is TRBJ2-1, with D perhaps matching TRBD1 (5 bases). Trimming stripped 2 bases from V and 12 bases from J, with 14 bases between. Germline loops: CDR1 SGHTA, CDR2 FQGNSA. CDR3 length: 13 amino acids. This CDR3 reads CASSLQGRVGQFF. The CDR3 coding sequence is TGTGCCAGCAGCTTACAGGGTAGAGTCGGGCAGTTCTTC.

The chain carries TRBV4-2 and TRBJ2-7, with D possibly being TRBD2 (6 bases). Germline CDR1 reads LGHNA; CDR2 reads YNFKEQ. The ends were cut back, 1 base at V and 3 bases at J, with 13 bases in the middle. The CDR3 is 15 residues long. In nucleotides, the CDR3 is TGTGCCAGCAGCCAAGTGGGGGGACCCATCTACGAGCAGTACTTC. Protein: CASSQVGGPIYEQYF.

This clone is labeled as medium-sized. This chain links TRBV20-1 with TRBJ2-7; a possible D gene is TRBD1 (5 bases). This CDR3 region has 11 residues. Germline assignment: CDR1 DFQATT and CDR2 SNEGSKA (reference sequence). V lost 7 bases and J lost 5, with 12 bases in between. The CDR3 region is CSVSQGNEQYF. The CDR3, as DNA: TGCAGTGTTTCCCAGGGAAACGAGCAGTACTTC.

The chain joins TRBV21-1 to TRBJ2-3; TRBD2, the table's D call, was not compared with the DNA. TRBV21-1 is a listed pseudogene. CDR3 length equals 17 residues. CDR3: CASSERVLAGEGDTQYF. The CDR3 region has the DNA TGTGCCAGCAGCGAAAGAGTACTAGCGGGAGAGGGAGATACGCAGTATTTT.

The gene calls are TRBV7-2 and TRBJ1-5; 7 positions agree with TRBD1. Trimming at V came to 6 bases and at J to 11 bases, leaving 10 bases not matched to a gene. Germline V lookup: CDR1 SGHTA, CDR2 FQGNSA. CDR3 length equals 13 residues. The CDR3 bases are TGTGCCAGCAGGGGCGGACAGGCATCCGCCCAGCATTTT. Its protein product is CASRGGQASAQHF.

This clone has a handful of counts. V and J are TRBV7-9 and TRBJ2-5; tentatively, D is TRBD2 (5 bases). Between the trimmed V and J ends, which lost 0 bases and 2 bases, there was a span of 10 bases. The CDR3 sequence is 15 residues long. Per the germline V gene, CDR1 is SEHNR and CDR2 is FQNEAQ (reference sequence). The chain's CDR3 is CASSLAGSLQETQYF. CDR3 sequence (DNA): TGTGCCAGCAGCTTAGCAGGGAGCTTGCAAGAGACCCAGTACTTC.

This clone turned up a few times. The gene calls are TRBV9 and TRBJ2-3; D is unclear. Germline assignment: CDR1 SGDLS and CDR2 YYNGEE. V lost 3 bases and J lost 6, with 8 bases in between. The CDR3 is 12 residues long. The DNA of the CDR3 is TGTGCCAGCAGCGCCTACGGGGATACGCAGTATTTT. Its protein product is CASSAYGDTQYF.

CDR3 residues: CASRGRTSGRSDKNIQYF. In DNA, the CDR3 is TGTGCCAGCAGGGGGAGGACTAGCGGGAGGAGTGACAAAAACATTCAGTACTTC. The chain uses TRBV27 and TRBJ2-4, with TRBD2 matching over 14 bases. Trimming removed 6 bases from V and 3 bases from J; junction bases left unmatched: 10. The germline V gene encodes CDR1 MNHEY and CDR2 SMNVEV (reference sequence). The CDR3 runs 18 residues.

This clone was seen a handful of times. This sequence joins TRBV5-4 and TRBJ2-3; 11 nucleotides agree with TRBD2. CDR1 is SGHNT and CDR2 is YYREEE in the germline V gene (reference sequence). After removal of 5 bases from V and 3 bases from J, the junction contained 8 bases not matched to a gene. The CDR3 length is 16 residues. The CDR3 sequence: CASRSYSGGGTDTQYF. In DNA, the CDR3 is TGTGCCAGCAGATCCTATAGCGGGGGGGGAACAGATACGCAGTATTTT.

This clone has a handful of counts. This chain uses TRBV11-3 with TRBJ2-1; D might be TRBD2 (6 bases). The length of the CDR3 is 12 residues. The ends were cut back, 5 bases at V and 9 bases at J, with 11 bases in the middle. The germline gives CDR1 SGHNT, CDR2 YENEEA. The DNA for the CDR3 is TGTGCCAGCAGCCCCGGCGGGGCTGAGCAGTTCTTC. It encodes CASSPGGAEQFF.